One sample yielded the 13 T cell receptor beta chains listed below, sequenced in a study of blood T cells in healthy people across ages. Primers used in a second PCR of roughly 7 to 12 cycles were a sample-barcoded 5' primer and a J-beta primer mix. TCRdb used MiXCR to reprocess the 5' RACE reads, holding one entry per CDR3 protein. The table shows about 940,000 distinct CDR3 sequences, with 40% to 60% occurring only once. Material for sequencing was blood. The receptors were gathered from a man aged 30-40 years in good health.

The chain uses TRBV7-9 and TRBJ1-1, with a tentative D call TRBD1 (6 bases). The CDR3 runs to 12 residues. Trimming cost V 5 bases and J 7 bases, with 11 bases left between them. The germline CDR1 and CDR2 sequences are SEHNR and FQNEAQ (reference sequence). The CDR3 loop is CASSIRTDEAFF. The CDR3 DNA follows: TGTGCCAGCAGCATACGGACAGATGAAGCTTTCTTT.

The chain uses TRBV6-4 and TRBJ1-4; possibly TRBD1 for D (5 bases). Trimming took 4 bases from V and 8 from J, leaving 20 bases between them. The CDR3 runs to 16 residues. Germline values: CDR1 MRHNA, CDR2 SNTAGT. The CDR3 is CASSAKTAPGREKLFF. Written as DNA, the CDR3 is TGTGCCAGCAGTGCGAAGACAGCCCCCGGGAGAGAAAAACTGTTTTTT.

CDR3 protein: CASSESGTGVKYNEQFF. CDR3 in DNA: TGTGCCAGCAGTGAATCCGGGACAGGGGTAAAGTACAATGAGCAGTTCTTC. This chain links TRBV6-1 with TRBJ2-1; 10 bases align to TRBD1. Trimming cost V 2 bases and J 4 bases; bases outside gene matches: 8. The CDR3 covers 17 residues. Germline V CDR1 and CDR2: MNHNS, SASEGT.

The CDR3: CASSQDGPGMRTDTQYF. DNA of the CDR3: TGCGCCAGCAGCCAAGATGGGCCAGGGATGCGCACAGATACGCAGTATTTT. The chain joins TRBV4-1 to TRBJ2-3; the D gene is possibly TRBD1 (5 bases). CDR1 is MGHRA and CDR2 is YSYEKL in the germline V gene. Trimming took off 0 bases at V and 1 base at J, with 14 bases between the two ends. This CDR3 is built from 17 residues.

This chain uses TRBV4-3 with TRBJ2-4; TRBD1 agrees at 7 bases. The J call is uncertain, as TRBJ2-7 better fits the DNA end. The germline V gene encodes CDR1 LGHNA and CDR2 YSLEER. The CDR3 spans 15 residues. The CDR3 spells CASSQGYRGSGEQYF. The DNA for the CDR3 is TGCGCCAGCAGCCAAGGTTACAGGGGCTCGGGCGAGCAGTACTTC.

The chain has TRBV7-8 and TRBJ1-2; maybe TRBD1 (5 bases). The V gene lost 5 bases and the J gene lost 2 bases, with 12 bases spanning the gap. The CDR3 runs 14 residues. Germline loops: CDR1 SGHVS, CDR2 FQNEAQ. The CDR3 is CASSNDRLNYGYTF. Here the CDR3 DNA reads TGTGCCAGCAGCAACGACAGACTGAACTATGGCTACACCTTC.

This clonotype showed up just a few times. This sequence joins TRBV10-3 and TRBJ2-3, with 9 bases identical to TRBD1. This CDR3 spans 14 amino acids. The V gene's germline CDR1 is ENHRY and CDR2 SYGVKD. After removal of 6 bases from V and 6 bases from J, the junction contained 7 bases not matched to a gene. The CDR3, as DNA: TGTGCCATCAGACTCGGGACAGGGACCGATACGCAGTATTTT. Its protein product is CAIRLGTGTDTQYF.

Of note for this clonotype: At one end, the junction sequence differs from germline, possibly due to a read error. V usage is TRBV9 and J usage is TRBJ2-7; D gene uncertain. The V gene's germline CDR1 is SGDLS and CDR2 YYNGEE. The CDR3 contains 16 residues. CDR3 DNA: TGTGCCGGCAGCGTAGATGGAGTTCGCGGAGCCTACGATCAGTACTTC. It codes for CAGSVDGVRGAYDQYF.

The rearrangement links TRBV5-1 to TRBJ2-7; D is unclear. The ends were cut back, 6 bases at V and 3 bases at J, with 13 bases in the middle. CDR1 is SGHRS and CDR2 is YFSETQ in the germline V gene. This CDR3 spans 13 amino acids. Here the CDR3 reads CASNTDGLYEQYF. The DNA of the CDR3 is TGCGCCAGCAATACCGACGGGCTCTACGAGCAGTACTTC. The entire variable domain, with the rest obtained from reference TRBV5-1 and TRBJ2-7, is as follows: KAGVTQTPRYLIKTRGQQVTLSCSPISGHRSVSWYQQTPGQGLQFLFEYFSETQRNKGNFPGRFSGRQFSNSRSEMNVSTLELGDSALYLCASNTDGLYEQYFGPGTRLTVT.

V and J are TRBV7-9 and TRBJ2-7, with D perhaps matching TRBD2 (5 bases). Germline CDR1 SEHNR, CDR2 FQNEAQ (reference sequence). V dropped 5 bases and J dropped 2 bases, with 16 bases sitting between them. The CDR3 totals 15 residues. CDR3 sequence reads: CASSLAGALAYEQYF. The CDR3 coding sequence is TGTGCCAGCAGCCTGGCGGGCGCCCTCGCCTACGAGCAGTACTTC.

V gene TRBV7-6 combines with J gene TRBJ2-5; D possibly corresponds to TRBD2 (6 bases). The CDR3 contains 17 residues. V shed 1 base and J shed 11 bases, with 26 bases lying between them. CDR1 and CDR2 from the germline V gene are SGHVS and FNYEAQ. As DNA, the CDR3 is TGTGCCAGCAGCTTAGTGGCCGGGACTTCCCCAAACAATGAGCAGTACTTC. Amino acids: CASSLVAGTSPNNEQYF.

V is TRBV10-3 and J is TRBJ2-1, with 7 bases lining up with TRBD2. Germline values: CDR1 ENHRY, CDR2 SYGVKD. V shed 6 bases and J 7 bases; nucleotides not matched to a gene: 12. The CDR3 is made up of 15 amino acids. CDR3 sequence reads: CAISDTLLAENEQFF. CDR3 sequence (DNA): TGTGCCATCAGCGACACTCTGCTAGCGGAAAATGAGCAGTTCTTC.

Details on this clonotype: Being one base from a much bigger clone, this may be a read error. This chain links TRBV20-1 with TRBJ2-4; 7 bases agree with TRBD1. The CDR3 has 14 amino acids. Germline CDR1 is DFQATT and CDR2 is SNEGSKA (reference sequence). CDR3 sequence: CSGDRRLAKNIQYF. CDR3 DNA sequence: TGCAGCGGGGACAGACGTCTAGCCAAAAACATTCAGTACTTC.